This TCR beta chain was recovered during a study of T cells in Graves' hyperthyroidism and ophthalmopathy (dated by TCRdb to about 2019). General notes on the study: Peripheral blood samples were taken at initial diagnosis, before any treatment was given. Prospective prediction of ophthalmopathy was tested in an independent validation cohort consisting of roughly 20 hyperthyroidism patients and some 16 patients who later progressed to ophthalmopathy. The paper reports TCR Vbeta CDR3 sequencing of approximately 140 peripheral blood samples: around 45 ophthalmopathy, fewer than 80 hyperthyroidism and roughly 17 progressor patients. To identify distinguishing TCR V-J signatures, a discovery cohort of 95 to 100 patients was used, comprising roughly 45 with Graves' ophthalmopathy and roughly 60 with stable Graves' hyperthyroidism. Thyroid tissue and blood T-cell repertoires from six Graves' hyperthyroidism patients were also compared in the study. After sampling, hyperthyroidism patients received methimazole starting at 30 mg daily, and ophthalmopathy patients received high-dose intravenous methylprednisolone. For training and testing, the 95 to 100 patients in the discovery cohort were randomly divided in a 7:3 ratio. Overall results and qualifications from the work: No statistical method was used to fix the sample size in advance, and group allocation was not hidden from the investigators. A model built on a 13 V-J signature distinguished ophthalmopathy from stable hyperthyroidism, reaching about 88% sensitivity and approximately 81% specificity in cross-validation and 80%/75% in testing. Most expanded thyroid clonotypes (frequency above 0.001) were also detected in blood, a finding suggesting that blood repertoires may reflect thyroid immune responses. In validation, progression to ophthalmopathy was predicted by the model with around 70% sensitivity and just over 72% specificity, a median of roughly 6 months before onset.

The cysteine opens and the phenylalanine closes a CDR3 of 16 amino acids. Only CDR3 DNA is held: 48 bases, read in frame from base 1. CDR1 and CDR2, per the germline V gene (reference sequence), are DFQATT and SNEGSKA. V loses 0 bases, J loses 1 base, and the germline ends lie 10 bases apart. The table lists this clonotype with many counts. It has no known antigen specificity. Nothing much larger sits one base from this clone, and base qualities are not available. The TCR beta CDR3 regions were amplified from RNA transcripts. A first-round RT-PCR of the TCR CDR3 used the HTBI primer set with the Qiagen OneStep RT-PCR kit. A second multiplex PCR round built the libraries, followed by size selection and purification. Libraries were sequenced paired-end with 100 bp reads on an Illumina HiSeq2000. The authors' analysis ran thus. SOAPnuke was used to process the raw data, removing reads that contained adapters or uncalled bases, had a mean Phred below 15, or lacked an exact match to the constant primer or identifier. COPE v1.2.5 was used to merge high-quality paired reads, and clonotypes were defined as unique nucleotide sequences. Clonotypes were aligned to IMGT TRBV, TRBD and TRBJ reference segments using MiTCR v1.1. Analysis was restricted to V-J combinations with a frequency above 0.0001, which covered roughly 99% of repertoires. The TCS score was defined as the ratio of F50 (clonal expansion) to E x V (chaos), calculated using BLOSUM62-based TCRdist between CDR3 peptides within each V-J. Welch's t-statistics and random forest reduced 514 V-J features to around 14, which were used in a naive Bayes classifier (R e1071). TCRdb trimmed public reads at Q25 via fastp, called clones via MiXCR and kept in-frame beta chains. Rows are unified per CDR3 protein, each entry keeping the most common DNA and genes. The V and J calls and clone size come from TCRdb's table, not from the authors' own analysis. This sample holds about 350,000 distinct CDR3 sequences; about 14% were observed only once. The ten biggest clones cover roughly 24% of the sample.

Stable Graves' hyperthyroidism was defined as the absence of progression to ophthalmopathy over 18 months of follow-up. Hyperthyroidism patients were aged 18 to 65 years and newly diagnosed, with disease duration of less than 2 months. Any patient with an uncontrolled infection, another autoimmune disease, pregnancy or lactation was excluded. Diagnoses were established on the basis of clinical symptoms, serum thyroxine and TRAb, thyroid ultrasound, and orbital computed tomography. PBMCs were separated from roughly 9.6 ml of fresh peripheral blood using Ficoll-Paque density gradient centrifugation. Total RNA was extracted using Trizol reagent, and RNA quality was assessed on an Agilent 2100 Bioanalyzer.

The chain joins TRBV20-1 to TRBJ2-6; the D gene cannot be named for sure. Sequences were obtained from blood. This TCR was recovered from a woman aged 25 to 39 with Graves' hyperthyroidism. The CDR3 region has the sequence CSARDPARSGANVLTF. The DNA sequence reads TGCAGTGCTAGAGATCCCGCCAGGTCTGGGGCCAACGTCCTGACTTTC.